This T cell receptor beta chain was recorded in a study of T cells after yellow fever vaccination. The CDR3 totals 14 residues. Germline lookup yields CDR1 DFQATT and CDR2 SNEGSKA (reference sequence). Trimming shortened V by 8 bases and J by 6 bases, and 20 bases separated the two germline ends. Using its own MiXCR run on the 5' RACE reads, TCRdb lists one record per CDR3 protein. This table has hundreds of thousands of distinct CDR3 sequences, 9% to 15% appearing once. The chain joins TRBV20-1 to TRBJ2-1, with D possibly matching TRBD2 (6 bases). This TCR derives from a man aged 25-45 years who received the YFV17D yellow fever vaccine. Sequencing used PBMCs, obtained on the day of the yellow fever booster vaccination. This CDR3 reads CSTRRGGGINEQFF. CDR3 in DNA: TGCAGTACCCGGCGCGGAGGCGGGATCAATGAGCAGTTCTTC.